The 6 T cell receptor beta chains given below trace back to one sample, sequenced in a study of blood T cells in healthy people across ages. A J-beta primer mix and a sample-barcoded 5' primer were used in a second PCR of about 7 to 12 cycles. TCRdb itself ran the 5' RACE reads through MiXCR, one entry per CDR3 protein. The repertoire includes around 700,000 distinct CDR3 sequences, around 25% of them detected once, and more than 8% sits in the top ten. In addition, the sample was reused for a study of T cells of mothers and their children.

Sequenced: blood. The receptors were sampled from a boy aged 5-17 years in good health.

The chain has TRBV20-1 and TRBJ2-7; 10 positions match TRBD2. The J call may be faulty, since TRBJ2-1 better matches the DNA end. Germline V lookup: CDR1 DFQATT, CDR2 SNEGSKA (reference sequence). The CDR3 extends over 14 amino acids. Here the CDR3 DNA reads TGCAGTGCTAAGTGGCCTAGCGGGAGCGATGAGCAGTTCTTC. Translation gives CSAKWPSGSDEQFF.

Only a few counts were recorded for this clonotype. An end of the junction does not agree with germline; a read error may underlie this. The V and J genes are TRBV4-3 and TRBJ2-5; weak D call: TRBD1 (6 bases). CDR3 length: 15 amino acids. Per germline, CDR1 LGHNA and CDR2 YSLEER. DNA of the CDR3: TGCGCCAGCAGCCAAGATTCGCCGGGACAAGGGACCCAGTACTTC. Encoded protein: CASSQDSPGQGTQYF.

The gene calls are TRBV15 and TRBJ2-5; 9 bases are shared with TRBD2. The J call may be mistaken, given a closer DNA end match to TRBJ2-7. The CDR3 consists of 16 residues. Germline V gene lookup returns CDR1 LNHNV and CDR2 YYDKDF (reference sequence). This CDR3 reads CATSRDIKRGVYEQYF. The CDR3 bases are TGTGCCACCAGCAGAGACATAAAGCGGGGGGTCTACGAGCAGTACTTC.

Worth noting for this clonotype: One junction end disagrees with the germline gene, perhaps due to a read error. V gene TRBV5-1 combines with J gene TRBJ2-5; 10 positions agree with TRBD2. The J call is doubtful: the DNA matches TRBJ2-7 better. The CDR3 extends over 16 amino acids. CDR1 and CDR2 from the germline V gene are SGHRS and YFSETQ. CDR3: CTSSLGSSGSAYEQYF. The DNA of the CDR3 is TGCACCAGCAGCTTGGGATCTAGCGGGAGCGCCTACGAGCAGTACTTC.

This clonotype was counted only a few times. The J gene is TRBJ2-7, the V gene TRBV4-1; D perhaps matches TRBD2 (5 bases). Germline values: CDR1 MGHRA, CDR2 YSYEKL. V was shortened by 4 bases and J by 5 bases, with 12 bases between the two germline ends. CDR3 length: 13 amino acids. The CDR3 coding sequence is TGCGCCAGCAGCCGGTGGGGAGTCGACGAGCAGTACTTC. It encodes CASSRWGVDEQYF.

This chain uses TRBV12-3 or TRBV12-4 with TRBJ2-1, with 7 bases matching TRBD1. J was trimmed by 5 bases and V by 5 bases; bases with no gene match: 12. This CDR3 contains 16 residues. The CDR3, as DNA: TGTGCCAGCAGTCCCTGGACAGGTACATCGAACAATGAGCAGTTCTTC. Translation: CASSPWTGTSNNEQFF.